The present entry profiles one TCR beta chain with its context. Its recognized antigen is unknown. Per-base quality was not reported, and no clone a single base away is much larger than it. The data derive from a study of T cell changes during pregnancy in multiple sclerosis (dated by TCRdb to about 2019). About the full investigation: The study looked at changes in the T cell repertoire across pregnancy in women with multiple sclerosis.

Libraries were made using the immunoSEQ multiplex PCR assay. TCRdb limited this immuneACCESS table to in-frame rearrangements with V and J called. A share of clones is missing; checked studies link under half to unresolved V genes, and the rest is unexplained. This sample is represented by 50,000 to 75,000 clones; roughly 89% of them were singletons. Jointly, the top ten make up roughly 1.3% of the sample. The V end loses 1 base and the J end loses 2 bases, and a stretch of 16 bases separates them. Taken from cysteine to phenylalanine, the CDR3 has 17 residues. Only the CDR3 DNA is retained, 51 bases long and in frame from the first base. Reading the germline V gene gives CDR1 SGHTS and CDR2 YDEGEE.

The chain is made from TRBV5-8 and TRBJ2-1; the D gene is perhaps TRBD1, from 5 matching bases. The source of this sequence is a female donor in good health, enrolled as a control in a pregnancy study. The sample in question was peripheral blood, obtained after pregnancy. The DNA sequence reads TGTGCCAGCAGCTTGTACAGGACCCTACTTACCTACAATGAGCAGTTCTTC. Its protein product is CASSLYRTLLTYNEQFF.